This T cell receptor beta chain appears in the sequencing data of a study of Tregs in tolerant kidney transplant recipients (dated by TCRdb to between 2018 and 2020). For context, the study as a whole: TCRbeta sequencing was used in the study to identify donor-specific regulatory T cells before combined kidney and bone marrow transplantation, and the identified cells were then tracked after transplant. Several methods of expanding Tregs specific for an allogeneic donor were compared by TCRbeta repertoire sequencing in a few healthy controls.

For TCRbeta CDR3 sequencing, genomic DNA was extracted from sorted cells using the QIAGEN DNeasy Blood and Tissue Kit. High-throughput TCRbeta CDR3 sequencing was carried out commercially through immunoSEQ, with PCR amplification with bias correction and internal controls included. The study's own analysis went as follows. A unique productive TCRbeta sequence was defined by the CDR3 nucleotide sequence when primers matched, and otherwise by the CDR3 amino acid sequence together with the Vbeta and Jbeta genes. Sorting error was corrected by removing sequences shared between sorted populations at a frequency ratio of 2:1 or less, and the remaining shared sequences were assigned to the higher population. A sequence counted as donor-reactive if, in CFSE-low cells, the sequence had a frequency of at least 0.01% and was expanded at least 5-fold compared with unstimulated cells. Repertoire divergence was quantified by Jensen-Shannon divergence calculated from the top 100 TCRbeta sequences ranked by frequency. For samples with multiple sequencing runs, sorting error was corrected in each run separately before the runs were combined. TCRdb provides this immuneACCESS table in a form limited to in-frame rearrangements. Some clones are lacking; in checked studies, under half of them reflect an unresolved V gene, and why the rest are absent is not known. That table is the source of V, J and clone size, and D and trimming were worked out from the DNA. The sample table shows some 110,000 clones, and roughly 93% are seen once. The ten largest make up roughly 0.63% of the sample.

CDR1 and CDR2 are drawn from the germline V gene: SGDLS, YYNGEE. The CDR3 contains 14 residues, cysteine and phenylalanine counted. The only DNA kept is the CDR3, 42 bases in frame from the first base. V and J lose 0 bases and 5 bases, and a span of 6 bases separates them. Thawed PBMCs were FACS-sorted into unstimulated Tregs (CD4+CD25+CD127-), CD4+ non-Tregs (CD4+CD25-), CD4 cells and CD8 cells. Healthy control blood came either as purchased buffy coats or from healthy volunteers. Healthy control blood was separated into PBMCs by Ficoll density gradient and cryopreserved, and patient PBMCs were collected both before and after transplant. What the work shows at the level of the full study, not this receptor alone: The study was limited by small patient numbers, and the findings need validation in larger populations and under other immunosuppression protocols. The most biologically relevant and donor-specific TCRbeta repertoire appeared to be identified by expanding Tregs with activated donor B cells. Biological reproducibility was not directly assessed, although technical replication error appeared to be minimal.

Concerning this clone itself: No antigen is known for it. Qualities for individual bases were not recorded, and no much larger clone is one base off.

The TCR comes from a human donor in good health. The receptor chain draws on TRBV9 and TRBJ1-6, with a weak D call of TRBD1 (5 bases match). The source material was CD4+ T cells from blood. CDR3 loop: CASSVGQHNSPLHF. The DNA sequence is given as TGTGCCAGCAGCGTAGGACAGCATAATTCACCCCTCCACTTT.